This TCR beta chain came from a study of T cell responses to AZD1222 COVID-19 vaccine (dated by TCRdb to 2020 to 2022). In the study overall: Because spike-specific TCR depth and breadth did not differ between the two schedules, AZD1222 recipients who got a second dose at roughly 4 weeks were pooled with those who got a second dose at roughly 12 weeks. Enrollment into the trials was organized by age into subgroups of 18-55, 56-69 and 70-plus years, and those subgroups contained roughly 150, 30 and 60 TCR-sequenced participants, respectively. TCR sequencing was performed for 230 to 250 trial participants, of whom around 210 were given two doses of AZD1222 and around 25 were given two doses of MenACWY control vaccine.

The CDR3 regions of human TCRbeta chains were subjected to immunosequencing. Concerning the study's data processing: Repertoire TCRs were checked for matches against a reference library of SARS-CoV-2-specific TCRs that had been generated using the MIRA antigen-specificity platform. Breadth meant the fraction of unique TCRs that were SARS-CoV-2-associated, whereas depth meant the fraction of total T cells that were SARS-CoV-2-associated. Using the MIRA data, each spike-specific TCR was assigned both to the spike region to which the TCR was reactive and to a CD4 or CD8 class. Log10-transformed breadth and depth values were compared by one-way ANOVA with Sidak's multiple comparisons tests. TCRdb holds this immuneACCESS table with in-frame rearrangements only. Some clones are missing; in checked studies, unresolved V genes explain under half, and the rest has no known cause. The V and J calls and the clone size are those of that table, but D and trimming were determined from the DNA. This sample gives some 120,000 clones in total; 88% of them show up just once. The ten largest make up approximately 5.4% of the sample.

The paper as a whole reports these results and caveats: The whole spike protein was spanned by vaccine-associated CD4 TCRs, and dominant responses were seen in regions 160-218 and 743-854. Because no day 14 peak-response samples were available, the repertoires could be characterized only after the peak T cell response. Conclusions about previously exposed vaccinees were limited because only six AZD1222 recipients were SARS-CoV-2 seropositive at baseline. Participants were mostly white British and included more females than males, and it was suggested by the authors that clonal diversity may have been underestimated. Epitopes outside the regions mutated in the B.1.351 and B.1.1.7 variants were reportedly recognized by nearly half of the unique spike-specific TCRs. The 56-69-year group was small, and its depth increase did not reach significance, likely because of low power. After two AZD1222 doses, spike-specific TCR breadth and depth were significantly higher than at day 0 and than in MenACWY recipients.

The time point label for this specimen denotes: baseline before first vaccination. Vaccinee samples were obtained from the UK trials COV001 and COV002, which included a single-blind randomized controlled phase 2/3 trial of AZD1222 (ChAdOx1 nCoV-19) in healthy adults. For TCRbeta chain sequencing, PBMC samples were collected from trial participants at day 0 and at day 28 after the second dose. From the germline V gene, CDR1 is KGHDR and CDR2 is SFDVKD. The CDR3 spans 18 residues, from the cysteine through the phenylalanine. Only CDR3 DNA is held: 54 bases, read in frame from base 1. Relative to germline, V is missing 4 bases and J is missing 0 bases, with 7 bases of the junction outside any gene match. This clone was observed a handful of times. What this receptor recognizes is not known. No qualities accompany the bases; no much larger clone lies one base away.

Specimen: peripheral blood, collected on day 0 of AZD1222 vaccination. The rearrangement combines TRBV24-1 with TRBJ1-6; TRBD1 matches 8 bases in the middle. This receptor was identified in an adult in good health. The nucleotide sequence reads TGTGCCACCAGTGAGGGTCGGACAGGGAGCTCCTATAATTCACCCCTCCACTTT. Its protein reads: CATSEGRTGSSYNSPLHF.